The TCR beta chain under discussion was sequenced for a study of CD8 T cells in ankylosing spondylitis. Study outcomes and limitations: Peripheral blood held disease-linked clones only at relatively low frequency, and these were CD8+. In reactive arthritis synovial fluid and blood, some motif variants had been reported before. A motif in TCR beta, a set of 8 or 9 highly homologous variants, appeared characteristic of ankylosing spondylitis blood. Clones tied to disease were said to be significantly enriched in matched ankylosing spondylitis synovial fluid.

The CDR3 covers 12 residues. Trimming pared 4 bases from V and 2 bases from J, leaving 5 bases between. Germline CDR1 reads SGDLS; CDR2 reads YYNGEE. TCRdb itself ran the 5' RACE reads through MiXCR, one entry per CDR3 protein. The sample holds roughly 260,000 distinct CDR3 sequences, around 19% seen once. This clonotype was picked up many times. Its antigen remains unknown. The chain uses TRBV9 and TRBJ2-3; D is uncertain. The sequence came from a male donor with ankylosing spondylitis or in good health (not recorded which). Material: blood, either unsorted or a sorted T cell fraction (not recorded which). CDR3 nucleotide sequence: TGTGCCAGCAGCCCCCACACAGATACGCAGTATTTT. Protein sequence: CASSPHTDTQYF.